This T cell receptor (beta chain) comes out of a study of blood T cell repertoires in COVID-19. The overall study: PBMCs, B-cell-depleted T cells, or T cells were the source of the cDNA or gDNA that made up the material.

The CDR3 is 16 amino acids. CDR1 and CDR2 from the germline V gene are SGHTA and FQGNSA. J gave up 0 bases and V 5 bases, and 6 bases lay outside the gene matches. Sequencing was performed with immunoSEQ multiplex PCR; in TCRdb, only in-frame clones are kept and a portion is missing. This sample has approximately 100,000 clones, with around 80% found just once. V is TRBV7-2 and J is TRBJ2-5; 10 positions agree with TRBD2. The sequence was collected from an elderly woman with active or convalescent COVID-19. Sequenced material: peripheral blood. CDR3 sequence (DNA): TGTGCCAGCAGCGCGAGCGGGGGGGCGTACCAAGAGACCCAGTACTTC. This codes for CASSASGGAYQETQYF.